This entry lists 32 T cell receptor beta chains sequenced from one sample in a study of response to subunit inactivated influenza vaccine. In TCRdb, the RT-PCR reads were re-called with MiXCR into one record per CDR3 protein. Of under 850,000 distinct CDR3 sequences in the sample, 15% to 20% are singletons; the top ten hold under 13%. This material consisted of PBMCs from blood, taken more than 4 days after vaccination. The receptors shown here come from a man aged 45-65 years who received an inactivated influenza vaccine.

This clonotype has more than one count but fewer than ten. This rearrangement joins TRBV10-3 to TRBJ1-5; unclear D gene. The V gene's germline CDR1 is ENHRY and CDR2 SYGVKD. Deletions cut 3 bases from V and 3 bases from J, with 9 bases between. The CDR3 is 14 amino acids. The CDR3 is CAISDTQVNQPQHF. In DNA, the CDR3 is TGTGCCATCAGTGACACTCAGGTCAATCAGCCCCAGCATTTT.

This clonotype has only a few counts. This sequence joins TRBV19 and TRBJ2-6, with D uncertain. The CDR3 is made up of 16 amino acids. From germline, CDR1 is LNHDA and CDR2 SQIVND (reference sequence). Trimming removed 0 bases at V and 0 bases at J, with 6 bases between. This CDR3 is CASSIEGYSGANVLTF. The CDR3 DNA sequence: TGTGCCAGTAGTATAGAAGGTTACTCTGGGGCCAACGTCCTGACTTTC.

In DNA, the CDR3 is TGCAGTGTCTCAACTAATGAAAAACTGTTTTTT. It translates to CSVSTNEKLFF. The rearrangement joins TRBV20-1 to TRBJ1-4; D is unclear. V was pared by 7 bases and J by 0 bases, with 3 bases between. From germline, CDR1 is DFQATT and CDR2 SNEGSKA (reference sequence). This CDR3 is built from 11 residues.

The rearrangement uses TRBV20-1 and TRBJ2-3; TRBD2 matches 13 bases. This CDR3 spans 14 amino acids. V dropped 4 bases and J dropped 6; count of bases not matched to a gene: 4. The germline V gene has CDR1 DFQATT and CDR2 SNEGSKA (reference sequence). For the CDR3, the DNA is TGCAGTGCTACCACGACTAGCGGGAGGGATACGCAGTATTTT. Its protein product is CSATTTSGRDTQYF.

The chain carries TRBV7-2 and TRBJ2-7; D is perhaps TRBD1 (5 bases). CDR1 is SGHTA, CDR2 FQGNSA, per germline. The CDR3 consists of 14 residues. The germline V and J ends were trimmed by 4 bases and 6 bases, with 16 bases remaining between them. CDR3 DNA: TGTGCCAGCAGCTCCCAGGGTTTTTTGGCCGAGCAGTACTTC. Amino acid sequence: CASSSQGFLAEQYF.

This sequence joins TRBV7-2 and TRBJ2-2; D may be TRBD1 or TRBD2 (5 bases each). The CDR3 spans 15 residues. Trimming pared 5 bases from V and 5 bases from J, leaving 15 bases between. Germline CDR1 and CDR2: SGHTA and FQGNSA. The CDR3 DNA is TGTGCCAGCAGCCCGGGACGGCGCAGAACCGGGGAGCTGTTTTTT. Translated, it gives CASSPGRRRTGELFF.

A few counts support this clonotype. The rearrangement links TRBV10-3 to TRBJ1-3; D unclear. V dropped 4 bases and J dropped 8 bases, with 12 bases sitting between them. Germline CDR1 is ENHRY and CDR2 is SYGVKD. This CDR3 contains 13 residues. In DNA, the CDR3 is TGTGCCATCAGTGCCCCATCAACGGACACCATATATTTT. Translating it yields CAISAPSTDTIYF.

DNA of the CDR3: TGCAGCGTTGAAGATGGTCGGACAGCTATGGGCTACACCTTC. This translates into CSVEDGRTAMGYTF. The V gene is TRBV29-1, the J gene TRBJ1-2, with D tentatively TRBD1 (6 bases). CDR3 length equals 14 residues. Trimming removed 0 bases from V and 8 bases from J, with 16 bases in between. Germline V gives CDR1 SQVTM, CDR2 ANQGSEA.

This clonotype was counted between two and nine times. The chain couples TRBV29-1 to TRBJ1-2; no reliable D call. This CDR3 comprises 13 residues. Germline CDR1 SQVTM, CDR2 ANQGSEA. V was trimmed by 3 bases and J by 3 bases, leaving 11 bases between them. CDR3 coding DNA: TGCAGCGTTGATGGGCCAGGCCACTATGGCTACACCTTC. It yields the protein CSVDGPGHYGYTF.

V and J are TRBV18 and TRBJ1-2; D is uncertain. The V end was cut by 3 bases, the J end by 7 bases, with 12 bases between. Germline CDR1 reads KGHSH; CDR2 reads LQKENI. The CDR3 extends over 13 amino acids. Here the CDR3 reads CASSPPFEGGYTF. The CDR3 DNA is TGTGCCAGCTCACCTCCTTTTGAGGGTGGCTACACCTTC.

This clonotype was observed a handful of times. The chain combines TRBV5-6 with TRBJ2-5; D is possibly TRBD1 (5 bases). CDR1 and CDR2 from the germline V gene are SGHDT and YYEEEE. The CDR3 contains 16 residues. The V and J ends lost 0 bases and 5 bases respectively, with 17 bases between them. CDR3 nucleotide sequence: TGTGCCAGCAGCTTGGTACTGCAGGGTTCGGATGAGACCCAGTACTTC. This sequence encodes CASSLVLQGSDETQYF.

In nucleotides, the CDR3 is TGTGCCACCAGCAGAGATCGGGGGCAGGATTACTCCTACGAGCAGTACTTC. Translated, it gives CATSRDRGQDYSYEQYF. The chain uses TRBV15 and TRBJ2-7; D possibly uses TRBD1 or TRBD2 (6 bases each). CDR1 is LNHNV and CDR2 is YYDKDF in the germline V gene (reference sequence). V lost 0 bases to trimming and J lost 0 bases, with 15 bases between them. The CDR3 extends over 17 amino acids.

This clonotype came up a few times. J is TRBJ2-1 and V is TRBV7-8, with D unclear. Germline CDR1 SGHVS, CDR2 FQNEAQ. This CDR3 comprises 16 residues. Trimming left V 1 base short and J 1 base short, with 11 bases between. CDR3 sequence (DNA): TGTGCCAGCAGCTTAGACCCGGCAAGGTCCTACAATGAGCAGTTCTTC. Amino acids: CASSLDPARSYNEQFF.

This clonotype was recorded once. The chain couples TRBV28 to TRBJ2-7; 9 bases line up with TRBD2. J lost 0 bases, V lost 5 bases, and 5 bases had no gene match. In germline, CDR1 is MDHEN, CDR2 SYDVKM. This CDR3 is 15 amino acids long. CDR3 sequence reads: CASSDLTSGSYEQYF. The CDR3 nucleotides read TGTGCCAGCAGTGACTTGACTAGCGGCTCCTACGAGCAGTACTTC. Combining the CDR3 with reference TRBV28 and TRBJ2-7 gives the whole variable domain DVKVTQSSRYLVKRTGEKVFLECVQDMDHENMFWYRQDPGLGLRLIYFSYDVKMKEKGDIPEGYSVSREKKERFSLILESASTNQTSMYLCASSDLTSGSYEQYFGPGTRLTVT.

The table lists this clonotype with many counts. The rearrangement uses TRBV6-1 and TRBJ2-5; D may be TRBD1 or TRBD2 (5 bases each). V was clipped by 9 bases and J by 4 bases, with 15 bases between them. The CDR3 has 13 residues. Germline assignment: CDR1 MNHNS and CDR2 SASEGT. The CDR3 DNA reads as TGTGCCAGTACTTGGGACCGAATAGAGACCCAGTACTTC. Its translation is CASTWDRIETQYF.

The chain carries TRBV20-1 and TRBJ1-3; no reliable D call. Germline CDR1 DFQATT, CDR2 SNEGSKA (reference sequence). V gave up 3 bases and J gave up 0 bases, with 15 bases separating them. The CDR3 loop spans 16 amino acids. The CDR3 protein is CSARGRSLSSGNTIYF. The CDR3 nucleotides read TGCAGTGCTAGGGGGAGGTCTCTTAGCTCTGGAAACACCATATATTTT.

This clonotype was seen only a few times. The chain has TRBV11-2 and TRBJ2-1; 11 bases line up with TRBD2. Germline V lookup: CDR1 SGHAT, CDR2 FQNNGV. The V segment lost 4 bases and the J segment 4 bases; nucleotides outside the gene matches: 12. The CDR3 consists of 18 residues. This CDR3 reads CASSSRVSSGRSYNEQFF. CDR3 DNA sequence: TGTGCCAGCAGCTCTAGAGTTTCTAGCGGGAGGTCGTACAATGAGCAGTTCTTC. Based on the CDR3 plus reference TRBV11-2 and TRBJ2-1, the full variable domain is EAGVAQSPRYKIIEKRQSVAFWCNPISGHATLYWYQQILGQGPKLLIQFQNNGVVDDSQLPKDRFSAERLKGVDSTLKIQPAKLEDSAVYLCASSSRVSSGRSYNEQFFGPGTRLTVL.

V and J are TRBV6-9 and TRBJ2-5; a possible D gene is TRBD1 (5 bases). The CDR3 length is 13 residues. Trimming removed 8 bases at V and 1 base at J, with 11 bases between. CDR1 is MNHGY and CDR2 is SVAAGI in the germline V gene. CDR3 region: CASPSDSQETQYF. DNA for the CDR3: TGTGCCAGCCCTTCAGACAGCCAAGAGACCCAGTACTTC.

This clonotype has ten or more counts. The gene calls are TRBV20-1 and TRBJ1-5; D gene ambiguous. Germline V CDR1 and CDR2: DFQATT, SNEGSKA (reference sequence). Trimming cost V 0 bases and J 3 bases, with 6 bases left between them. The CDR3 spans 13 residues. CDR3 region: CSARDTINQPQHF. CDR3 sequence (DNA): TGCAGTGCTAGAGACACTATCAATCAGCCCCAGCATTTT.

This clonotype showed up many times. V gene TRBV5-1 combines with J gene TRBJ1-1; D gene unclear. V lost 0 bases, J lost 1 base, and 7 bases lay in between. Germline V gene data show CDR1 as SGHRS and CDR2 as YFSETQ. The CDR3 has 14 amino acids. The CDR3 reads CASSLEPANTEAFF. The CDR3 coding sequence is TGCGCCAGCAGCTTGGAGCCGGCGAACACTGAAGCTTTCTTT.

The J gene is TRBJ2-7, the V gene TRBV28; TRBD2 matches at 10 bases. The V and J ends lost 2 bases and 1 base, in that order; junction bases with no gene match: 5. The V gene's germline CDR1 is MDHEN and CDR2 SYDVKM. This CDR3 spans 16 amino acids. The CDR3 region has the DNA TGTGCCAGCAGTTTAGGTAGCGGGAGGTGGTCCTACGAGCAGTACTTC. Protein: CASSLGSGRWSYEQYF. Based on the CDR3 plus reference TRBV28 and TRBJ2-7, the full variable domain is DVKVTQSSRYLVKRTGEKVFLECVQDMDHENMFWYRQDPGLGLRLIYFSYDVKMKEKGDIPEGYSVSREKKERFSLILESASTNQTSMYLCASSLGSGRWSYEQYFGPGTRLTVT.

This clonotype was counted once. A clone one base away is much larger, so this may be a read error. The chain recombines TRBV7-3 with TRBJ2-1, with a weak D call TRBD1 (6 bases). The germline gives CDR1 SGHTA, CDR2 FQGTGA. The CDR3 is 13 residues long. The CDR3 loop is CASSPTGNNEHFF. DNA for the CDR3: TGTGCCAGCAGCCCTACAGGGAACAATGAGCACTTCTTC.

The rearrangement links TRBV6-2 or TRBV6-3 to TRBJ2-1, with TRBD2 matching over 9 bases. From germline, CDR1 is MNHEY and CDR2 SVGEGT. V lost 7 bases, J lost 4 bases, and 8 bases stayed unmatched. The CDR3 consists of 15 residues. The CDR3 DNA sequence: TGTGCCAGCACCCTAGCGGGACCTCCATACAATGAGCAGTTCTTC. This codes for CASTLAGPPYNEQFF.

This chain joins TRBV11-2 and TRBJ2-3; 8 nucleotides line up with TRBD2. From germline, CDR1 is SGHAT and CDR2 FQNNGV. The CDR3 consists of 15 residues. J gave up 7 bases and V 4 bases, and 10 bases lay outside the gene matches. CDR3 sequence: CASSSSGGGRHTQYF. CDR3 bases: TGTGCCAGCAGCTCTAGCGGCGGGGGGCGGCATACGCAGTATTTT.

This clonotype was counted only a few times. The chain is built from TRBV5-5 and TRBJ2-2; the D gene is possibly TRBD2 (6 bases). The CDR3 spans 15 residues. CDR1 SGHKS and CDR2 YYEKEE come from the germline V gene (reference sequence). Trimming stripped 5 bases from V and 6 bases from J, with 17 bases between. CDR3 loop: CASRPGLIKAGELFF. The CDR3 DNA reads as TGTGCCAGCAGGCCGGGACTTATAAAGGCCGGGGAGCTGTTTTTT.

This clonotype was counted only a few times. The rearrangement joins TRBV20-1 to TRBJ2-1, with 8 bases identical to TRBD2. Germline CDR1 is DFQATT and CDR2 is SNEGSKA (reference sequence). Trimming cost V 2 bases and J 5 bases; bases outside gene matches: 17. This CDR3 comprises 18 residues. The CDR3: CSARLIRAGGFEDNEQFF. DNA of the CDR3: TGCAGTGCTAGACTGATTCGCGCGGGAGGATTCGAGGACAATGAGCAGTTCTTC.

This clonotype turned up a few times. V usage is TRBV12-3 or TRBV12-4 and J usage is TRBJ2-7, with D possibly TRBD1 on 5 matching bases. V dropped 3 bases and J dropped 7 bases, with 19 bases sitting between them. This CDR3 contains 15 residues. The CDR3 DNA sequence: TGTGCCAGCAGTTTCTCGTGGCAGGGTAAGCAAGAGCAGTACTTC. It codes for CASSFSWQGKQEQYF.

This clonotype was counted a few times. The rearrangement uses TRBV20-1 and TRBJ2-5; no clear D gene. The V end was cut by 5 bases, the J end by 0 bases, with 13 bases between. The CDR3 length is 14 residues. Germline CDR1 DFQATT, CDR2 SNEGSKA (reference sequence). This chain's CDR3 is CSARPQVNQETQYF. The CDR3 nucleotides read TGCAGTGCTCGTCCTCAGGTGAACCAAGAGACCCAGTACTTC.

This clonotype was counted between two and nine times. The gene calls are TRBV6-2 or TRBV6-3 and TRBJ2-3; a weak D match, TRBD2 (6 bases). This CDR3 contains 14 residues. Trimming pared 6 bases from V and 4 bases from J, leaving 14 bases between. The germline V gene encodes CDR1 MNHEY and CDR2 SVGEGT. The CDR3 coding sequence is TGTGCCAGCAGCCGCCGGGCTAGCGCAGATACGCAGTATTTT. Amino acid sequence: CASSRRASADTQYF.

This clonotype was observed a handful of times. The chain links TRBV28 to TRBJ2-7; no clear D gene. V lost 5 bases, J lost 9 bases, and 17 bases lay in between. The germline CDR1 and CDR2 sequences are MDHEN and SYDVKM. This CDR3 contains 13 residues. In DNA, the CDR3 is TGTGCCAGCAGTCGCGAGCCCGCCCTCGGGCAGTACTTC. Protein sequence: CASSREPALGQYF.

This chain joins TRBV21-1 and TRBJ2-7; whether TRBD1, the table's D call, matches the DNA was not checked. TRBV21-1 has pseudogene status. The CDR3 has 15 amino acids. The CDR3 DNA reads TGTGCCAGCAGCAAGTCAGGGGGCGCCTCCAACGAGCAGTACTTC. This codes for CASSKSGGASNEQYF.

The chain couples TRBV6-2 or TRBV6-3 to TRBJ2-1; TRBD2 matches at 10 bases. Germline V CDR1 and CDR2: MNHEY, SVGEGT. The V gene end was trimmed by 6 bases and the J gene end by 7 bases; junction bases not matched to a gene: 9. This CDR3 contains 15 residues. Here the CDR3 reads CASSPLAGRVNEQFF. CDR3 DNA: TGTGCCAGCAGCCCACTAGCGGGAAGAGTGAATGAGCAGTTCTTC.